This is a list of T cell receptor beta chains from one sample in a study of chemoradiotherapy in HPV16-positive cancers. Sequencing used immunoSEQ multiplex PCR; TCRdb keeps in-frame clones, though not all of them. The sample records approximately 35,000 clones, around 80% being singletons. Sequenced here: blood, sampled from a patient who underwent chemoradiotherapy. The origin of the receptors is a human donor with HPV-associated anogenital cancer. Each CDR3 is given with its conserved first and last residue. The D gene is left open where the match is weak. Part of the rows lack a size; the others show once, few, many or a class for expanded clones.

j_call v_call clone_size d_call cdr3_aa cdr3_nt
TRBJ2-5 TRBV5-1 - - CASSPGVQLSETQYF TGCGCCAGCAGCCCAGGTGTGCAACTGTCTGAGACCCAGTACTTC
TRBJ2-7 TRBV18 - - CASSLSQDRLSYEQYF TGTGCCAGCTCACTATCACAGGACAGACTCTCCTACGAGCAGTACTTC
TRBJ2-1 TRBV10-3 - - CAIRRVGGSYNEQFF TGTGCCATCAGGAGGGTCGGGGGTTCCTACAATGAGCAGTTCTTC
TRBJ1-1 TRBV30 few - CAWSGQVMNTEAFF TGTGCCTGGAGTGGACAAGTAATGAACACTGAAGCTTTCTTT
TRBJ1-5 TRBV30 - - CAWRMAGAGNQPQHF TGTGCCTGGAGAATGGCTGGGGCGGGCAATCAGCCCCAGCATTTT
TRBJ2-2 TRBV6-5 - - CASSDTSNTGELFF TGTGCCAGCAGTGACACCTCGAACACCGGGGAGCTGTTTTTT
TRBJ2-1 TRBV18 - - CASSPGAGIYNEQFF TGTGCCAGCTCCCCTGGGGCGGGGATCTACAATGAGCAGTTCTTC
TRBJ2-3 TRBV29-1 - - CSVDPGRTDTQYF TGCAGCGTTGACCCTGGGAGGACAGATACGCAGTATTTT
TRBJ2-5 TRBV7-6 - - CASSSDPPLRGGETQYF TGTGCCAGCAGCTCCGATCCTCCTTTGAGGGGCGGAGAGACCCAGTACTTC
TRBJ1-4 TRBV9 - - CASSVDLGANEKLFF TGTGCCAGCAGCGTAGATCTGGGAGCTAATGAAAAACTGTTTTTT
TRBJ1-3 TRBV6-5 - - CASSTLTGARNTIYF TGTGCCAGCAGTACCCTAACCGGGGCCCGAAACACCATATATTTT
TRBJ2-7 TRBV29-1 - - CSAGIRSYEQYF TGCAGCGCCGGGATCCGCTCCTACGAGCAGTACTTC
TRBJ2-5 TRBV28 - - CASSPGGGLGETQYF TGTGCCAGCAGTCCAGGGGGGGGGCTGGGGGAGACCCAGTACTTC
TRBJ1-1 TRBV6-1 few TRBD1 CASSRGQGAAEAFF TGTGCCAGCAGTCGCGGACAGGGGGCGGCTGAAGCTTTCTTT
TRBJ2-1 TRBV11-3 - TRBD2 CASSLRLAGGSEQFF TGTGCCAGCAGCTTACGACTAGCGGGGGGGTCTGAGCAGTTCTTC
TRBJ2-5 TRBV2 - TRBD2 CASSELAGAETQYF TGTGCCAGCAGTGAATTAGCGGGGGCGGAGACCCAGTACTTC
TRBJ1-1 TRBV14 - - CASSQGFSTLNTEAFF TGTGCCAGCAGCCAAGGGTTTTCAACACTGAACACTGAAGCTTTCTTT
TRBJ1-1 TRBV10-2 - - CASSESTGRMNTEAFF TGCGCCAGCAGTGAGTCAACAGGGCGTATGAACACTGAAGCTTTCTTT
TRBJ1-2 TRBV5-1 few - CASSPSGFGYTF TGCGCCAGCAGCCCGTCAGGGTTTGGCTACACCTTC
TRBJ1-2 TRBV28 few - CATQNLAHYEGYTF TGTGCCACCCAGAATCTTGCCCACTACGAGGGCTACACCTTC
TRBJ1-2 TRBV5-5 - TRBD1 CASSLQQGSSFGYTF TGTGCCAGCAGCTTGCAACAGGGGAGTAGTTTTGGCTACACCTTC
TRBJ1-6 TRBV10-3 - - CAISESGANSPLHF TGTGCCATCAGTGAATCGGGGGCGAACTCACCCCTCCACTTT
TRBJ2-7 TRBV5-5 - TRBD1 CASSSTGGFEYF TGTGCCAGCAGCTCGACAGGGGGCTTTGAGTACTTC
TRBJ1-6 TRBV5-4 - - CASSLYNSPLHF TGTGCCAGCAGTCTCTATAATTCACCCCTCCACTTT
TRBJ2-1 TRBV7-3 - - CASSLRAEAGKFF TGTGCCAGCAGCTTACGTGCGGAAGCCGGGAAGTTCTTC
TRBJ2-3 TRBV4-1 few TRBD2 CASSQEAGRSSDTQYF TGCGCCAGCAGCCAAGAAGCGGGGAGGTCATCAGATACGCAGTATTTT
TRBJ1-1 TRBV4-1 - - CASSQDGAAGYMNTEAFF TGCGCCAGCAGCCAAGATGGAGCGGCAGGGTATATGAACACTGAAGCTTTCTTT
TRBJ1-2 TRBV18 - - CASSLAEGLFGYTF TGTGCCAGCTCACTAGCGGAAGGGCTTTTCGGCTACACCTTC
TRBJ1-2 TRBV5-1 once - CASSSSGGADGYTF TGCGCCAGCAGCTCCTCCGGCGGGGCGGATGGCTACACCTTC
TRBJ2-3 TRBV19 - - CASSYTITDTQYF TGTGCCAGTAGTTATACCATAACAGATACGCAGTATTTT
TRBJ2-3 TRBV7-8 - - CASSPRLHRSTDTQYF TGTGCCAGCAGCCCACGACTGCATCGAAGCACAGATACGCAGTATTTT
TRBJ2-7 TRBV6-5 - - CASSTGTLGEQYF TGTGCCAGCAGTACCGGGACACTGGGGGAGCAGTACTTC
TRBJ2-7 TRBV18 - - CASTAGQTPYEQYF TGTGCCAGCACTGCGGGACAAACTCCCTACGAGCAGTACTTC
TRBJ2-5 TRBV5-1 - TRBD1 CASSLGTVQETQYF TGCGCCAGCAGCCTCGGGACAGTACAAGAGACCCAGTACTTC
TRBJ2-7 TRBV7-3 - TRBD1 CASGTGGFEQYF TGTGCCAGCGGGACAGGGGGTTTCGAGCAGTACTTC
TRBJ2-3 TRBV5-1 - TRBD2 CASSLARTSGGTDTQYF TGCGCCAGCAGCTTGGCCCGGACTAGCGGGGGCACAGATACGCAGTATTTT
TRBJ1-2 TRBV13 - - CASSLRGNGYTF TGTGCCAGCAGCTTACGGGGAAATGGCTACACCTTC
TRBJ2-1 TRBV30 - - CAWRGVSSYNEQFF TGTGCCTGGAGGGGGGTCAGCTCCTACAATGAGCAGTTCTTC
TRBJ2-3 TRBV7-3 - TRBD2 CASSLTSGGVDTQYF TGTGCCAGCAGCTTAACTAGCGGGGGCGTGGATACGCAGTATTTT
TRBJ1-3 TRBV13 few - CASSLEGGPGNTIYF TGTGCCAGCAGCTTAGAGGGTGGCCCTGGAAACACCATATATTTT
TRBJ2-7 TRBV28 - - CASSTRQTLGEQYF TGTGCCAGCAGCACGCGTCAGACCCTCGGAGAGCAGTACTTC
TRBJ1-2 TRBV6-5 few TRBD1 CASRGQGALYGYTF TGTGCCAGCAGAGGACAGGGAGCCCTCTATGGCTACACCTTC
TRBJ1-1 TRBV5-4 - - CASSLNQGAGNTEAFF TGTGCCAGCAGCTTAAATCAGGGTGCCGGGAACACTGAAGCTTTCTTT
TRBJ1-5 TRBV14 - - CASSRIGGVDF TGTGCCAGCAGCCGGATCGGGGGTGTGGATTTT
TRBJ1-1 TRBV7-3 - - CASSLTGRNTEAFF TGTGCCAGCAGTCTAACAGGGCGGAACACTGAAGCTTTCTTT
TRBJ2-2 TRBV9 - - CASSVGLVDTGELFF TGTGCCAGCAGCGTAGGTCTAGTCGACACCGGGGAGCTGTTTTTT
TRBJ1-2 TRBV6-5 - - CASSYVGDNYGYTF TGTGCCAGCAGTTACGTGGGGGACAACTATGGCTACACCTTC
TRBJ1-2 TRBV4-3 - TRBD1 CASSPVGTGNGYTF TGCGCCAGCAGCCCAGTCGGGACAGGCAATGGCTACACCTTC
TRBJ2-5 TRBV5-1 - TRBD1 CASRPTGIGETQYF TGCGCCAGCAGACCGACAGGGATAGGAGAGACCCAGTACTTC
TRBJ1-5 TRBV19 few - CASISSAGNQPQHF TGTGCCAGTATCAGCTCGGCAGGGAATCAGCCCCAGCATTTT
TRBJ2-3 TRBV9 - - CASASTVDTQYF TGTGCCAGCGCAAGTACTGTAGATACGCAGTATTTT
TRBJ1-1 TRBV7-8 - - CASSFGDTRNTEAFF TGTGCCAGCAGCTTTGGGGACACGAGAAACACTGAAGCTTTCTTT
TRBJ1-1 TRBV10-3 - - CAITGGSNTEAFF TGTGCCATCACGGGGGGCTCGAACACTGAAGCTTTCTTT
TRBJ1-1 TRBV7-9 - - CASSNRDANTEAFF TGTGCCAGCAGCAACCGGGACGCGAACACTGAAGCTTTCTTT
TRBJ1-1 TRBV12-5 once TRBD1 CASGLAQGLTFF TGTGCTAGTGGTTTGGCACAGGGGTTAACTTTCTTT
TRBJ1-4 TRBV7-2 - TRBD1 CASSLETAGGNEKLFF TGTGCCAGCAGCTTAGAGACCGCAGGGGGGAATGAAAAACTGTTTTTT
TRBJ1-1 TRBV6-1 - - CASSDLGAEAFF TGTGCCAGCAGTGATTTAGGTGCTGAAGCTTTCTTT
TRBJ2-5 TRBV6-6 - - CASSGAVLQETQYF TGTGCCAGCAGCGGGGCGGTGCTCCAAGAGACCCAGTACTTC
TRBJ2-2 TRBV27 - - CASSFGLAFGELFF TGTGCCAGCAGTTTTGGCCTGGCGTTCGGGGAGCTGTTTTTT